What follows are 14 T cell receptor beta chains derived from one specimen sequenced in a study of blood T cell repertoires in COVID-19. Repertoires were generated with immunoSEQ multiplex PCR, while TCRdb's copy carries only in-frame clones and drops some. Here the sample spans around 200,000 clones, approximately 91% being singletons. Specimen: peripheral blood. The receptors stem from a middle-aged man with acute or convalescent COVID-19.

The rearrangement uses TRBV19 and TRBJ1-5; TRBD1 aligns across 9 bases. Trimming at V came to 3 bases and at J to 6 bases, leaving 6 bases not matched to a gene. CDR1 and CDR2 from the germline V gene are LNHDA and SQIVND (reference sequence). The CDR3 covers 15 residues. This CDR3 is CASSMRGTGSQPQHF. Written as DNA, the CDR3 is TGTGCCAGTAGTATGCGAGGGACAGGGAGTCAGCCCCAGCATTTT.

The CDR3 DNA reads TGTGCCAGTAGGCGGACAGGCCCCAATGAGCAGTTCTTC. It encodes CASRRTGPNEQFF. The genes are TRBV19 and TRBJ2-1; 7 bases match TRBD1. This CDR3 contains 13 residues. The V gene's germline CDR1 is LNHDA and CDR2 SQIVND (reference sequence). With V trimmed by 6 bases and J by 6 bases, 5 bases remained unmatched.

The chain employs TRBV27 and TRBJ2-2; 7 bases align to TRBD1. V gave up 9 bases and J gave up 1 base; unmatched junction bases: 8. The CDR3 is 15 amino acids. The germline V gene has CDR1 MNHEY and CDR2 SMNVEV (reference sequence). The CDR3 sequence is CASSTGYVNTGELFF. DNA of the CDR3: TGTGCCAGTTCGACAGGGTACGTGAACACCGGGGAGCTGTTTTTT.

The sample holds one count of this clone. The chain carries TRBV5-1 and TRBJ1-3; no firm D call. The CDR3 contains 14 residues. Trimming stripped 0 bases from V and 2 bases from J, with 6 bases between. Per germline, CDR1 SGHRS and CDR2 YFSETQ. The CDR3 here is CASSLEATGNTIYF. The CDR3 DNA follows: TGCGCCAGCAGCTTGGAAGCTACTGGAAACACCATATATTTT.

The genes are TRBV7-2 and TRBJ2-7; the D gene is possibly TRBD2 (6 bases). Germline CDR1 reads SGHTA; CDR2 reads FQGNSA. Trimming took 7 bases from V and 0 from J, leaving 22 bases between them. The CDR3 is 17 residues long. The CDR3 protein is CASTNVGLAPSSYEQYF. CDR3 nucleotide sequence: TGTGCCAGCACCAACGTAGGGCTAGCGCCTAGCTCCTACGAGCAGTACTTC.

Here the CDR3 DNA reads TGCAGCGTTGAAGCAGGGGCCGACTTTAACTATGGCTACACCTTC. Protein product: CSVEAGADFNYGYTF. The rearrangement uses TRBV29-1 and TRBJ1-2; maybe TRBD1 (6 bases). The CDR3 extends over 15 amino acids. V was cut by 1 base and J by 1 base, with 13 bases left in between. Germline lookup yields CDR1 SQVTM and CDR2 ANQGSEA.

The chain couples TRBV11-2 to TRBJ2-7; 7 positions agree with TRBD1. The junction had 7 bases not matched to a gene; V was cut back by 4 bases and J by 4 bases. Germline-derived CDR1 and CDR2 are SGHAT and FQNNGV. The CDR3 covers 14 residues. The CDR3 DNA is TGTGCCAGCAGCTGGGGGACAGTGATTTACGAGCAGTACTTC. As protein: CASSWGTVIYEQYF.

V is TRBV18 and J is TRBJ2-1; 8 positions match TRBD1. V was pared by 6 bases and J by 4 bases, with 8 bases of the junction left unmatched. Germline assignment: CDR1 KGHSH and CDR2 LQKENI. The CDR3 runs to 15 residues. The CDR3 sequence: CASSLVTGDYNEQFF. CDR3 DNA: TGTGCCAGCTCCCTGGTGACAGGGGATTACAATGAGCAGTTCTTC.

The chain couples TRBV30 to TRBJ1-1, with 10 bases aligning to TRBD1. Germline V gene sequence: CDR1 GTSNPN, CDR2 SVGIG (reference sequence). The CDR3 contains 16 residues. The ends lost 0 bases at V and 1 base at J; junction bases unmatched: 5. The CDR3 sequence: CAWSVLTGGPNTEAFF. The CDR3 nucleotides read TGTGCCTGGAGTGTACTGACAGGGGGCCCGAACACTGAAGCTTTCTTT.

This rearrangement joins TRBV19 to TRBJ1-1; D is perhaps TRBD1 (6 bases). CDR3 length equals 11 residues. The germline CDR1 and CDR2 sequences are LNHDA and SQIVND (reference sequence). Trimming took off 6 bases at V and 7 bases at J, with 9 bases between the two ends. The CDR3 sequence is CASSKQGEAFF. In DNA, the CDR3 is TGTGCCAGTAGCAAACAGGGTGAAGCTTTCTTT.

The chain uses TRBV5-6 and TRBJ2-7, with 7 positions matching TRBD1. Germline CDR1 is SGHDT and CDR2 is YYEEEE. This CDR3 has 15 residues. Losses at the gene ends were 0 bases for V and 1 base for J; bases not matched to a gene: 4. In DNA, the CDR3 is TGTGCCAGCAGCTTGGCCGGGACAGTATCCTACGAGCAGTACTTC. Translation: CASSLAGTVSYEQYF.

The chain recombines TRBV5-4 with TRBJ1-2; D possibly corresponds to TRBD1 (5 bases). Looked up from germline, CDR1 is SGHNT and CDR2 is YYREEE (reference sequence). The germline V and J ends were trimmed by 0 bases and 8 bases, with 11 bases remaining between them. The CDR3 has 13 residues. The CDR3 reads CASSLGPGEGYTF. Written as DNA, the CDR3 is TGTGCCAGCAGCTTGGGCCCGGGGGAAGGCTACACCTTC.

This chain uses TRBV7-9 with TRBJ1-2, with D uncertain. In germline, CDR1 is SEHNR, CDR2 FQNEAQ (reference sequence). V was cut by 7 bases and J by 5 bases, with 14 bases left in between. The CDR3 consists of 13 residues. CDR3 protein: CASTAPLGYGYTF. Here the CDR3 DNA reads TGTGCCAGCACTGCACCGCTCGGGTATGGCTACACCTTC.

The CDR3 is CASSLEGVLFF. The DNA for the CDR3 is TGTGCCAGCAGCTTGGAGGGGGTACTGTTTTTT. This chain links TRBV5-6 with TRBJ1-4; tentative D call: TRBD1 (6 bases). The CDR3 spans 11 residues. V was cut by 0 bases and J by 13 bases, with 7 bases left in between. Germline CDR1 is SGHDT and CDR2 is YYEEEE.